This T cell receptor beta chain was profiled in a study of OX40 agonist ivuxolimab in advanced cancers. Study context: Treatment of patients was with ivuxolimab, an agonistic anti-OX40 (CD134) antibody. Prior checkpoint blockade (anti-PD-1, anti-PD-L1 or anti-CTLA-4) was permitted; around 37% had it.

This table comes from immunoSEQ multiplex PCR, and its TCRdb copy is limited to in-frame clones, with some not included. Of tens of thousands of clones listed, 87% are singletons. This CDR3 spans 16 amino acids. V was shortened by 1 base and J by 0 bases, with 12 bases between the two germline ends. CDR1 and CDR2 from the germline V gene are SGHVS and FNYEAQ. This TCR was recovered from an adult with an advanced solid tumor such as melanoma, head and neck, liver or kidney cancer. The chain is built from TRBV7-6 and TRBJ1-1; D gene unclear. Source: CD4+ or CD8+ T cells sorted from blood, taken in a trial of the OX40 agonist ivuxolimab. CDR3 sequence: CASSLGLGFLNTEAFF. The CDR3 bases are TGTGCCAGCAGCTTAGGCCTAGGATTTTTGAACACTGAAGCTTTCTTT.